This entry concerns a single T cell receptor beta chain. Assay: immunoSEQ multiplex PCR; the TCRdb copy retains only in-frame clones and omits some. The repertoire includes more than 150,000 clones, about 90% of them detected once, and 7% sits in the top ten. The source of the sample is a study of blood T cell repertoires in COVID-19. Background on the study: Collection of acute and convalescent COVID-19 samples took place in the United States, Italy and Spain.

CDR1 is LGHDT, CDR2 YNNKEL, per germline (reference sequence). The CDR3 totals 14 residues. V dropped 3 bases and J dropped 4 bases, with 12 bases sitting between them. This TCR was recovered from a woman in her 50s who had recovered from COVID-19. The chain carries TRBV3-1 (or the pseudogene TRBV3-2) and TRBJ1-1; D gene unclear. The sample taken for sequencing was PBMCs or T cells enriched from blood (not recorded which). The CDR3 nucleotides read TGTGCCAGCAGCCAGGCTAGGTCGGTCACTGAAGCTTTCTTT. Its protein is CASSQARSVTEAFF.